This TCR beta chain was observed in a study of blood T cell repertoires in COVID-19. Study-wide background: Donors in the United States, Italy and Spain gave samples during acute or convalescent COVID-19.

Sequenced by immunoSEQ multiplex PCR; TCRdb stores in-frame clones only, minus some. Found here are roughly 260,000 clones, around 90% of them singletons; the top ten hold 1.5% to 2%. Participants were aged roughly 18 to 90 years, lived in under 25 US areas, and enrolled virtually. Cohorts were determined from participant-reported clinical history. Donors in Cohort 3 counted as recovered after two negative PCRs, clearance, or symptom resolution. This receptor was obtained from a woman under 30 who had recovered from COVID-19. What was sequenced was PBMCs or T cells enriched from blood (not recorded which).

In DNA, the CDR3 is TGTGCCAGCAGTGAAGTGTCAGGGGGCAGGGGGCCCCTCCACTTT. This translates into CASSEVSGGRGPLHF. This sequence joins TRBV6-1 and TRBJ1-6; 8 bases map to TRBD1. The CDR3 consists of 15 residues. Unmatched junction bases numbered 9, after V lost 1 base and J lost 13 bases. Germline CDR1 MNHNS, CDR2 SASEGT.